The text below deals with one T cell receptor (beta chain). Trimming took 6 bases from V and 5 from J; bases not matched to a gene: 8. The germline V gene encodes CDR1 MNHNY and CDR2 SVGAGI (reference sequence). This CDR3 has 16 amino acids. The sample originates from a study of blood T cell repertoires in COVID-19. Overall study context: In each case, the material was cDNA or gDNA derived from T cells, B-cell-depleted T cells, or PBMCs.

Generated by immunoSEQ multiplex PCR, the TCRdb table keeps only in-frame clones and is missing some. Of 130,000 to 150,000 clones in the sample, about 90% were seen once. This TCR was sampled from a man in his fifties or sixties with active or convalescent COVID-19. Sequencing used peripheral blood. The chain combines TRBV6-6 with TRBJ2-2; 11 bases fit TRBD2. CDR3: CASRQLAGAGTGELFF. The CDR3 coding sequence is TGTGCCAGCAGACAACTAGCGGGAGCGGGTACCGGGGAGCTGTTTTTT.